The next 20 T cell receptor beta chains were all read from a single sample in a study of molecular identifiers for immune sequencing clone quantification. TCRdb independently ran MiXCR on the PCR reads; one entry per CDR3 protein. The sample contains approximately 500,000 distinct CDR3 sequences, about a fifth of which appear only once. Material for sequencing was naive CD8+ T cells from blood, with Jurkat cell RNA spiked in. The subset here: FACS-sorted CD8+CD4-CCR7+CD45RA+ naive T cells. Receptor source: a human donor in good health. Some libraries in this study had Jurkat cell RNA spiked in.

This clonotype was recorded at least ten times. V usage is TRBV15 and J usage is TRBJ2-2; D is perhaps TRBD1 or TRBD2 (5 bases each). Germline lookup yields CDR1 LNHNV and CDR2 YYDKDF (reference sequence). This CDR3 contains 14 residues. Between the trimmed V and J ends, which lost 3 bases and 2 bases, there was a span of 7 bases. This CDR3 reads CATSSGGNTGELFF. The CDR3 region has the DNA TGTGCCACCAGCAGTGGGGGAAACACCGGGGAGCTGTTTTTT.

This clonotype was observed many times. This chain joins TRBV7-6 and TRBJ2-5; D remains unclear. This CDR3 is 14 amino acids long. V was cut by 1 base and J by 1 base, with 7 bases left in between. The germline V gene has CDR1 SGHVS and CDR2 FNYEAQ. CDR3 nucleotides: TGTGCCAGCAGCTTAGAACGGGTCCAAGAGACCCAGTACTTC. Residues: CASSLERVQETQYF.

This clonotype was seen more than once but under ten times. The rearrangement links TRBV11-2 to TRBJ2-5; tentatively, D is TRBD2 (5 bases). CDR3 size: 16 residues. V was trimmed by 6 bases and J by 2 bases, leaving 19 bases between them. Looked up from germline, CDR1 is SGHAT and CDR2 is FQNNGV. CDR3 residues: CASRAPGRVDQETQYF. For the CDR3, the DNA is TGTGCCAGCAGGGCTCCGGGGAGAGTAGATCAAGAGACCCAGTACTTC.

The rearrangement links TRBV30 to TRBJ1-3, with 8 positions matching TRBD1. The CDR3 length is 17 residues. Germline V gene sequence: CDR1 GTSNPN, CDR2 SVGIG (reference sequence). V was clipped by 3 bases and J by 4 bases; unmatched bases: 14. In DNA, the CDR3 is TGTGCCTGGAGAGATTTGACAGGGGATAAGCTGGGAAACACCATATATTTT. It translates to CAWRDLTGDKLGNTIYF.

This clonotype was picked up a small number of times. The V gene is TRBV9, the J gene TRBJ2-7; D is undetermined. The CDR3 spans 13 residues. Germline V gene data show CDR1 as SGDLS and CDR2 as YYNGEE. The ends were cut back, 4 bases at V and 7 bases at J, with 15 bases in the middle. In DNA, the CDR3 is TGTGCCAGCAGCCCCCCCCGTGCGGCAGAGCAGTACTTC. Amino acids: CASSPPRAAEQYF.

J is TRBJ2-5 and V is TRBV15; weak D call: TRBD2 (5 bases). The germline V and J ends were trimmed by 1 base and 5 bases, with 17 bases remaining between them. There are 16 residues in the CDR3. CDR1 LNHNV and CDR2 YYDKDF come from the germline V gene (reference sequence). The CDR3 DNA reads TGTGCCACCAGCAGAGCGACCCTGGCCCCGGGGGAGACCCAGTACTTC. It translates to CATSRATLAPGETQYF.

Turning to this clonotype: This may come from a read error, since a much larger clone is one base off. No conserved phenylalanine or tryptophan ends this CDR3, so it is likely a read error. The CDR3, as DNA: TGTGCCAGCAGTCGAATCTGGGAACAAGAGACCCAGTACTCC. Protein product: CASSRIWEQETQYS. The chain employs TRBV7-2 and TRBJ2-5; D is unclear. Trimming cost V 6 bases and J 2 bases, with 13 bases left between them. CDR1 and CDR2 from the germline V gene are SGHTA and FQGNSA. This CDR3 has 14 residues.

This clonotype was observed at least ten times. This chain joins TRBV6-6 and TRBJ2-2; 8 bases are shared with TRBD1. This CDR3 has 16 amino acids. V was clipped by 5 bases and J by 5 bases; unmatched bases: 10. Germline lookup yields CDR1 MNHNY and CDR2 SVGAGI (reference sequence). CDR3 nucleotide sequence: TGTGCCAGCAGTCCCCGGGACAGGCGGAGGACCGGGGAGCTGTTTTTT. It codes for CASSPRDRRRTGELFF.

This clonotype showed up many times. The CDR3 spells CASSIVQGLGTDTQYF. CDR3 nucleotide sequence: TGTGCCAGCAGTATCGTACAGGGACTAGGCACAGATACGCAGTATTTT. This sequence joins TRBV12-3 or TRBV12-4 and TRBJ2-3; 8 nucleotides align to TRBD2. J gave up 1 base and V 5 bases, and 8 bases lay outside the gene matches. The CDR3 extends over 16 amino acids.

This clonotype came up many times. The V and J genes are TRBV12-5 and TRBJ1-4; no definite D call. This CDR3 is built from 13 residues. CDR1 is LGHNT, CDR2 FRNRAP, per germline. Trimming left V 3 bases short and J 4 bases short, with 6 bases between. CDR3 coding DNA: TGTGCTAGTGGTTTACCCGATAATGAAAAACTGTTTTTT. It specifies CASGLPDNEKLFF.

The rearrangement joins TRBV21-1 to TRBJ2-1; TRBD1, the table's D call, lacks a check against the DNA. TRBV21-1 is flagged as a pseudogene. This CDR3 comprises 17 residues. CDR3 residues: CARHHNEGGTDYNEQFF. The CDR3 bases are TGTGCCAGGCATCACAACGAAGGAGGGACAGATTACAATGAGCAGTTCTTC.

With respect to this clonotype: Just one base apart from a much larger clone, this may be a read error. This sequence joins TRBV13 and TRBJ1-2; possible D gene TRBD1, 6 bases. Between the trimmed V and J ends, which lost 0 bases and 7 bases, there was a span of 12 bases. Germline CDR1 reads PRHDT; CDR2 reads FYEKMQ (reference sequence). The CDR3 consists of 14 residues. The CDR3 nucleotides are TGTGCCAGCAGCTTAGGGACAGGCCCCCTTGGCTACACCTTC. Translation: CASSLGTGPLGYTF.

The table lists this clonotype with many counts. V usage is TRBV4-1 and J usage is TRBJ2-5; 11 bases are shared with TRBD2. Germline V gene sequence: CDR1 MGHRA, CDR2 YSYEKL. This CDR3 is 15 amino acids long. Trimming at V came to 4 bases and at J to 5 bases, leaving 6 bases not matched to a gene. The CDR3 bases are TGCGCCAGCAGCCCGACTAGCGGGACATCTGAGACCCAGTACTTC. Translation: CASSPTSGTSETQYF.

This clonotype occurred a few times. V usage is TRBV7-6 and J usage is TRBJ2-1, with 9 bases identical to TRBD2. The CDR3 extends over 16 amino acids. V lost 1 base, J lost 3 bases, and 4 bases stayed unmatched. Germline CDR1 is SGHVS and CDR2 is FNYEAQ. The CDR3 region has the DNA TGTGCCAGCAGCTTAGGTGGCGGGAGGGTCTACAATGAGCAGTTCTTC. Amino acids: CASSLGGGRVYNEQFF.

Concerning this clonotype itself: An end of the junction does not agree with germline; a read error may underlie this. The chain employs TRBV9 and TRBJ2-7; 7 bases map to TRBD2. Germline loops: CDR1 SGDLS, CDR2 YYNGEE. The CDR3 loop spans 15 amino acids. CDR3 bases: TGTGCCAGCTGCGTAGCGCCCGGGACTAACTACGAGCAGTACTTC. This codes for CASCVAPGTNYEQYF.

With regard to this clonotype: This may stem from a read error, because a much larger clone lies one nucleotide away. The chain recombines TRBV7-8 with TRBJ2-1, with 7 bases fitting TRBD2. The germline V gene encodes CDR1 SGHVS and CDR2 FQNEAQ. Trimming took 5 bases from V and 6 from J; bases not matched to a gene: 10. The CDR3 is 15 residues long. The CDR3 is CASSTRLALGNEQFF. As DNA, the CDR3 is TGTGCCAGCAGCACGCGACTAGCTCTCGGCAATGAGCAGTTCTTC.

Many counts were recorded for this clonotype. This sequence joins TRBV29-1 and TRBJ1-4; a possible D gene is TRBD1 (6 bases). V dropped 4 bases and J dropped 7 bases, with 13 bases sitting between them. The CDR3 length is 13 residues. Looked up from germline, CDR1 is SQVTM and CDR2 is ANQGSEA. CDR3 region: CSVAGGQGEKLFF. DNA of the CDR3: TGCAGCGTTGCGGGGGGCCAGGGTGAAAAACTGTTTTTT.

Concerning this clonotype: A much larger clone lies one base from this, so it may be a read error. The chain joins TRBV5-1 to TRBJ1-1, with D possibly being TRBD1 (6 bases). The germline V gene has CDR1 SGHRS and CDR2 YFSETQ. Trimming took 4 bases from V and 8 from J, leaving 18 bases between them. The CDR3 length is 14 residues. In DNA, the CDR3 is TGCGCCAGCAGCGCACTCAACAGGGACGGGGAAGCTTTCTTT. As protein: CASSALNRDGEAFF. Using reference TRBV5-1 and TRBJ1-1 for the parts outside the CDR3, the full variable domain is KAGVTQTPRYLIKTRGQQVTLSCSPISGHRSVSWYQQTPGQGLQFLFEYFSETQRNKGNFPGRFSGRQFSNSRSEMNVSTLELGDSALYLCASSALNRDGEAFFGQGTRLTVV.

This clonotype occurred a few times. The chain carries TRBV29-1 and TRBJ2-5; the D gene could be TRBD1 or TRBD2 (5 bases each). V lost 1 base to trimming and J lost 6 bases, with 9 bases between them. The CDR3 covers 12 residues. Germline CDR1 reads SQVTM; CDR2 reads ANQGSEA. For the CDR3, the DNA is TGCAGCGTTGAAGTGGGACCTCAGACCCAGTACTTC. Translation gives CSVEVGPQTQYF.

As for this clonotype: A read error is possible here, since a much larger clone lies one base away. The chain combines TRBV7-7 with TRBJ2-5; D remains ambiguous. Germline loops: CDR1 SSHAT, CDR2 FNYEAQ (reference sequence). This CDR3 spans 14 amino acids. Written as DNA, the CDR3 is TGTGCCAGCAGCTCTACGTTAGACCAAGAGACCCAGCACTTC. Protein sequence: CASSSTLDQETQHF. Full variable domain (rest looked up from reference TRBV7-7 and TRBJ2-5): GAGVSQSPRYKVTKRGQDVTLRCDPISSHATLYWYQQALGQGPEFLTYFNYEAQPDKSGLPSDRFSAERPEGSISTLTIQRTEQRDSAMYRCASSSTLDQETQHFGPGTRLLVL.